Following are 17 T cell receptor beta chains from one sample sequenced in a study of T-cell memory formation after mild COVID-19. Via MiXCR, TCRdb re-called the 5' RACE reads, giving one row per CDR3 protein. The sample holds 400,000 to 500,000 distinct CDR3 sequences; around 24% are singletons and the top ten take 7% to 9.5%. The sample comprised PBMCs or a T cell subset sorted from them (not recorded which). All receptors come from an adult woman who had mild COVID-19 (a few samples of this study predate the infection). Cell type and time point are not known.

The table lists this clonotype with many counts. CDR3 nucleotide sequence: TGCGCCAGCAGCGACGGGACAGGGCAGGGAGATACGCAGTATTTT. Its protein is CASSDGTGQGDTQYF. The chain recombines TRBV5-1 with TRBJ2-3, with 9 bases fitting TRBD1. V shed 4 bases and J 5 bases; nucleotides not matched to a gene: 8. The CDR3 has 15 residues. Per germline, CDR1 SGHRS and CDR2 YFSETQ.

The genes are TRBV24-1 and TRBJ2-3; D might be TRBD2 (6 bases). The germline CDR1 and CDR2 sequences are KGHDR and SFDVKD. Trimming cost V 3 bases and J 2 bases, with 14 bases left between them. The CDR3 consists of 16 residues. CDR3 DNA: TGTGCCACCAGTGATCTAGGGACTGCGGCCACAGATACGCAGTATTTT. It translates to CATSDLGTAATDTQYF.

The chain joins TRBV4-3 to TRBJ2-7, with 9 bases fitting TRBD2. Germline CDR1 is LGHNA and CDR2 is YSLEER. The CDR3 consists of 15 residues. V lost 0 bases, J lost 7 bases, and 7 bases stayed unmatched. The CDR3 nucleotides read TGCGCCAGCAGCCAAGAGGCGACTAGCGGTTGGGAGCAGTACTTC. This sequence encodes CASSQEATSGWEQYF.

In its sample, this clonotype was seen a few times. Here the CDR3 DNA reads TGTGCCAGCAGTTTATCATTAGGCTACGAGCAGTACTTC. Translating it yields CASSLSLGYEQYF. V gene TRBV27 combines with J gene TRBJ2-7; unclear D gene. CDR1 is MNHEY, CDR2 SMNVEV, per germline (reference sequence). CDR3 length: 13 amino acids. V was shortened by 0 bases and J by 3 bases, with 6 bases between the two germline ends.

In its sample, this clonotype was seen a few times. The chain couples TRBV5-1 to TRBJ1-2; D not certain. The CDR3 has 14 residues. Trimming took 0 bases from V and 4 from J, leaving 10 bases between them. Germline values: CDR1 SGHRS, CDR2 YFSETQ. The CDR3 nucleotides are TGCGCCAGCAGCTTGGCGGGCAGCCCCTATGGCTACACCTTC. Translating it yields CASSLAGSPYGYTF.

In DNA, the CDR3 is TGTGCCAGTAGTATCTCGGGACAGGGTGATGGCTACACCTTC. This sequence encodes CASSISGQGDGYTF. The gene calls are TRBV19 and TRBJ1-2, with TRBD1 matching 9 bases. From germline, CDR1 is LNHDA and CDR2 SQIVND (reference sequence). Trimming removed 3 bases from V and 6 bases from J; junction bases left unmatched: 5. The CDR3 is 14 amino acids.

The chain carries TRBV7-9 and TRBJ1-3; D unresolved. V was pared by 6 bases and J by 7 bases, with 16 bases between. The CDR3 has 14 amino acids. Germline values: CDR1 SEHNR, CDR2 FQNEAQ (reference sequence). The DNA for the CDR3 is TGTGCCAGCAGTTCGTCAATCGGTTGGAACACCATATATTTT. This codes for CASSSSIGWNTIYF.

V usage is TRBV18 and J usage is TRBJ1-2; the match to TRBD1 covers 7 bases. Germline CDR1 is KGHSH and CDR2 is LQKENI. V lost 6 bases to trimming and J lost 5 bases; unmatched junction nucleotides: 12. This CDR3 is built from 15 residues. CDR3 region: CASSPAGQNIYGYTF. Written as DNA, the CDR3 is TGTGCCAGCTCTCCCGCGGGACAGAACATTTATGGCTACACCTTC.

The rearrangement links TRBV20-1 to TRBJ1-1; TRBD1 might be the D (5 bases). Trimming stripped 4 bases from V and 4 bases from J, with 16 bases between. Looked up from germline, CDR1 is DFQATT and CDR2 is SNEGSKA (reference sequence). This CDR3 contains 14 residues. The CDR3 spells CSANHLSRVTEAFF. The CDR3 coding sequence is TGCAGTGCTAATCACCTCTCCAGGGTCACTGAAGCTTTCTTT.

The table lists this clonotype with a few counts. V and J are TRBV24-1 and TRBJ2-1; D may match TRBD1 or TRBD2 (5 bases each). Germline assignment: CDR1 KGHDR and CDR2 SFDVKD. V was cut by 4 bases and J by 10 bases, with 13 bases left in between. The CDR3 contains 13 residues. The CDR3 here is CATSDTGPIEQFF. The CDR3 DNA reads TGTGCCACCAGTGACACGGGACCCATAGAGCAGTTCTTC.

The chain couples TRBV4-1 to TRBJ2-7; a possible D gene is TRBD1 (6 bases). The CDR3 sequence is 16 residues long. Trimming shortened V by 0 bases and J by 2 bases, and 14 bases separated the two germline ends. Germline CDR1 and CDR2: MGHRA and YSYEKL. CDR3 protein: CASSQDPTGSPYEQYF. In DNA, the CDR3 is TGCGCCAGCAGCCAAGATCCCACAGGGTCCCCCTACGAGCAGTACTTC.

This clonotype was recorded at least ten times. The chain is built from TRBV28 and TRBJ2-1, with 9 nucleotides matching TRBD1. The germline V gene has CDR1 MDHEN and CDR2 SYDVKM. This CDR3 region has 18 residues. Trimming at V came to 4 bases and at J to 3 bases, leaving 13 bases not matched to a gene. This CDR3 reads CASSSAAGDRALYNEQFF. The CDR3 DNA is TGTGCCAGCAGTTCAGCGGCAGGGGACAGGGCGCTCTACAATGAGCAGTTCTTC.

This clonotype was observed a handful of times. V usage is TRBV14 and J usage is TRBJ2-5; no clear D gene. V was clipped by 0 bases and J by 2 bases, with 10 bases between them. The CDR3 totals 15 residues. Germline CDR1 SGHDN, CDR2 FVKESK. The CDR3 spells CASSQDLRRQETQYF. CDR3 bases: TGTGCCAGCAGCCAAGACTTACGACGGCAAGAGACCCAGTACTTC.

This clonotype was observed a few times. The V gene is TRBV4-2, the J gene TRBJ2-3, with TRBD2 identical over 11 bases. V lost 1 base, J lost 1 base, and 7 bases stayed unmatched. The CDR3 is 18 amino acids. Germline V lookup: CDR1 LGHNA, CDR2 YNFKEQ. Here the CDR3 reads CASSQVAGGRHGTDTQYF. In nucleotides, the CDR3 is TGTGCCAGCAGCCAAGTAGCGGGGGGGCGTCACGGCACAGATACGCAGTATTTT.

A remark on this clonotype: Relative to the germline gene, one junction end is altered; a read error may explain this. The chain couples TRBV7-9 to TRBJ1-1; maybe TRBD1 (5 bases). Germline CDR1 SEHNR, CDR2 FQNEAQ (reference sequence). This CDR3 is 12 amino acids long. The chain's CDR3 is CASSLDRGGGEF. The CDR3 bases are TGTGCCAGCAGCTTAGATCGTGGGGGGGGAGAATTT. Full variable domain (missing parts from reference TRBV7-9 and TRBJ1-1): DTGVSQNPRHKITKRGQNVTFRCDPISEHNRLYWYRQTLGQGPEFLTYFQNEAQLEKSRLLSDRFSAERPKGSFSTLEIQRTEQGDSAMYLCASSLDRGGGEFGQGTRLTVV.

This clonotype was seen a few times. CDR3 DNA: TGTGCCAGCAGTGGGGACAGGGCGCTAGCGGGGAGCTCCTACGAGCAGTACTTC. Translating gives CASSGDRALAGSSYEQYF. This chain joins TRBV12-3 or TRBV12-4 and TRBJ2-7; D is perhaps TRBD1 or TRBD2 (9 bases each). Trimming stripped 5 bases from V and 0 bases from J, with 23 bases between. This CDR3 comprises 18 residues.

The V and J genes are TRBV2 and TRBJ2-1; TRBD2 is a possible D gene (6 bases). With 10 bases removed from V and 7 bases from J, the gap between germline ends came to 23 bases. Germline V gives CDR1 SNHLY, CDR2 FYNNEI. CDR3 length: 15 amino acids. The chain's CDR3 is CATYRDSWGTNEQFF. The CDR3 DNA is TGTGCCACCTACCGGGACTCCTGGGGCACGAATGAGCAGTTCTTC.